The sample holds one count of the clone carrying this T cell receptor (beta chain). Antigen specificity is unknown. CD4+ cell separation produced CD45RA+ naive and CD45RA-negative memory subsets. The method was immunoSEQ multiplex PCR; TCRdb's version includes in-frame clones alone and lacks a portion of them. Of roughly 1,500,000 clones detected, less than 99% appear once; the ten largest clones hold 0.3% to 0.45%. The entry originates in a study of shared clonotypes between healthy human individuals. The study's findings and limits: Having only a few donors restricted how much genetic and exposure-history diversity was captured.

This sequence was found in a young man in good health. Material for sequencing was naive CD4+ T cells sorted from blood. Subset of the sample: CD45RA+ positively selected.

The DNA for the CDR3 is TGCGCCAGCAGCTTGGTCACAGGGGCCTCTAATGAAAAACTGTTTTTT. Its translation: CASSLVTGASNEKLFF. V gene TRBV5-1 combines with J gene TRBJ1-4; the match to TRBD1 covers 7 bases. V lost 0 bases and J lost 3; bases outside the gene matches: 5. Germline lookup yields CDR1 SGHRS and CDR2 YFSETQ. CDR3 length: 16 amino acids.